A single sample is the source of the 9 T cell receptor beta chains below, sequenced in a study of T cell responses to AZD1222 COVID-19 vaccine. TCRdb's table, derived via immunoSEQ multiplex PCR, lists solely in-frame clones and lacks some. The table shows 250,000 to 300,000 clones, with approximately 94% occurring only once. The sequencing used peripheral blood, collected 28 days after the second AZD1222 dose. Source of these receptors: an adult who received the AZD1222 COVID-19 vaccine.

V gene TRBV19 combines with J gene TRBJ2-2; unclear D gene. CDR1 and CDR2 from the germline V gene are LNHDA and SQIVND (reference sequence). The CDR3 consists of 14 residues. V lost 3 bases, J lost 1 base, and 6 bases lay in between. The CDR3: CASSMGGNTGELFF. The CDR3 nucleotides read TGTGCCAGTAGTATGGGTGGGAACACCGGGGAGCTGTTTTTT.

The V call is TRBV28, the J call TRBJ1-2; no clear D gene. CDR3 length: 13 amino acids. V shed 2 bases and J shed 0 bases, with 4 bases lying between them. Looked up from germline, CDR1 is MDHEN and CDR2 is SYDVKM. The CDR3 here is CASSLIPNYGYTF. The CDR3 DNA follows: TGTGCCAGCAGTTTAATCCCTAACTATGGCTACACCTTC.

The chain combines TRBV7-3 with TRBJ1-1, with no clear D. V lost 1 base and J lost 5, with 8 bases in between. In germline, CDR1 is SGHTA, CDR2 FQGTGA. The CDR3 runs to 13 residues. CDR3 sequence reads: CASSLKAETEAFF. The CDR3 DNA sequence: TGTGCCAGCAGCTTAAAGGCGGAGACTGAAGCTTTCTTT.

V is TRBV15 and J is TRBJ1-5; 9 bases agree with TRBD1. From germline, CDR1 is LNHNV and CDR2 YYDKDF (reference sequence). CDR3 length: 16 residues. The junction had 4 bases not matched to a gene; V was cut back by 0 bases and J by 4 bases. The chain's CDR3 is CATSRERTGVNQPQHF. CDR3 nucleotides: TGTGCCACCAGCAGAGAACGGACAGGGGTTAATCAGCCCCAGCATTTT.

About this clone: The junction does not match germline at one end; this may be a read error. This chain joins TRBV28 and TRBJ1-4; 8 bases are a match to TRBD1. The CDR3 contains 14 residues. The germline gives CDR1 MDHEN, CDR2 SYDVKM. CDR3 sequence reads: CASILGQGGEKLFF. CDR3 DNA sequence: TGTGCCAGCATTTTAGGACAGGGAGGGGAAAAACTGTTTTTT.

This chain uses TRBV7-9 with TRBJ1-2, with 7 bases identical to TRBD1. CDR1 and CDR2 (germline): SEHNR, FQNEAQ (reference sequence). V lost 5 bases and J lost 5; bases outside the gene matches: 5. This CDR3 is 13 amino acids long. CDR3 DNA: TGTGCCAGCAGCCCAGGGGGAGGGTATGGCTACACCTTC. Translation: CASSPGGGYGYTF.

The chain couples TRBV29-1 to TRBJ2-1; 13 nucleotides agree with TRBD2. The CDR3 loop spans 15 amino acids. Per the germline V gene, CDR1 is SQVTM and CDR2 is ANQGSEA. With V trimmed by 1 base and J by 5 bases, 2 bases remained unmatched. The CDR3 coding sequence is TGCAGCGTTGAAGGGACTAGCGGGGGCGACAATGAGCAGTTCTTC. It yields the protein CSVEGTSGGDNEQFF.

The CDR3 loop reads CATNDRIHSNQPQHF. The CDR3 DNA sequence: TGTGCCACAAATGACAGGATTCATAGCAATCAGCCCCAGCATTTT. The chain combines TRBV19 with TRBJ1-5, with a tentative D call TRBD1 (6 bases). Germline values: CDR1 LNHDA, CDR2 SQIVND (reference sequence). Trimming shortened V by 10 bases and J by 0 bases, and 16 bases separated the two germline ends. The CDR3 sequence is 15 residues long. Looking up the rest from reference TRBV19 and TRBJ1-5 gives the full variable domain: DGGITQSPKYLFRKEGQNVTLSCEQNLNHDAMYWYRQDPGQGLRLIYYSQIVNDFQKGDIAEGYSVSREKKESFPLTVTSAQKNPTAFYLCATNDRIHSNQPQHFGDGTRLSIL.

The chain has TRBV5-1 and TRBJ2-5, with D perhaps matching TRBD2 (7 bases). Trimming left V 4 bases short and J 1 base short, with 11 bases between. There are 14 residues in the CDR3. Germline CDR1 reads SGHRS; CDR2 reads YFSETQ. CDR3 sequence: CASSGGAAQETQYF. The CDR3 DNA reads TGCGCCAGCAGCGGGGGGGCAGCCCAAGAGACCCAGTACTTC. Supplemented by reference TRBV5-1 and TRBJ2-5, the full variable domain reads KAGVTQTPRYLIKTRGQQVTLSCSPISGHRSVSWYQQTPGQGLQFLFEYFSETQRNKGNFPGRFSGRQFSNSRSEMNVSTLELGDSALYLCASSGGAAQETQYFGPGTRLLVL.